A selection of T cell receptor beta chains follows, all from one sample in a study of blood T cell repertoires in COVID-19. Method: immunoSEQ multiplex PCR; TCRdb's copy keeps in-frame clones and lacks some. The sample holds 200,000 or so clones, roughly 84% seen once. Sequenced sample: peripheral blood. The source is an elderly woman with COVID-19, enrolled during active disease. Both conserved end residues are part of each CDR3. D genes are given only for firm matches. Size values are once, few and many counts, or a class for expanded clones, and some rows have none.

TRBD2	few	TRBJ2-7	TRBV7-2	TGTGCCAGCAGCTTAGTACTAGCGGGGGGGCAGAACGAGCAGTACTTC	CASSLVLAGGQNEQYF
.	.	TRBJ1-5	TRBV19	TGTGCCAGTAGTATAAAGCCAGGGCGTGGAGATAGCAATCAGCCCCAGCATTTT	CASSIKPGRGDSNQPQHF
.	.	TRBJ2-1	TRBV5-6	TGTGCCAGCAGCTTGGATGGGTATCCCCAGAGGAATGAGCAGTTCTTC	CASSLDGYPQRNEQFF
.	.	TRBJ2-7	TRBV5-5	TGTGCCAGCAGCTTGGTAATAGTTGCCGCCGAGCAGTACTTC	CASSLVIVAAEQYF
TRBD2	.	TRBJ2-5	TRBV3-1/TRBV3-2	TGTGCCAGCAGCCAAGGGGGACTAGCGGGGGGTCAGACCCAGTACTTC	CASSQGGLAGGQTQYF
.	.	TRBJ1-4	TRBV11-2	TGTGCCAGCAGCCTGGGGCAGCCATCTAATGAAAAACTGTTTTTT	CASSLGQPSNEKLFF
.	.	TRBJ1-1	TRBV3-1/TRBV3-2	TGTGCCAGCAGCCAAGAGCACAGGGTACGGGCTTTCTTT	CASSQEHRVRAFF
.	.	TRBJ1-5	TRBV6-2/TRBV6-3	TGTGCCAGCAGTTACGGCGGGGGGCGGCTAGTGCAGCCCCAGCATTTT	CASSYGGGRLVQPQHF
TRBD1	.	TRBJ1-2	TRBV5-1	TGCGCCAGCAGTCCGACAGGGGAAAACTATGGCTACACCTTC	CASSPTGENYGYTF
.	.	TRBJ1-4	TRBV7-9	TGTGCCAGCAGCTTAGCCGGCGGGATTAATGAAAAACTGTTTTTT	CASSLAGGINEKLFF
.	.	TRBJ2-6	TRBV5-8	TGTGCCAGCAGCTTCACAGGGTCTGGGGCCAACGTCCTGACTTTC	CASSFTGSGANVLTF
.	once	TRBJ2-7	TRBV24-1	TGTGCCACCAGTGATTCAGGGTATAACGAGCAGTACTTC	CATSDSGYNEQYF
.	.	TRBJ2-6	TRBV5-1	TGCGCCAGCAGTTGGGGAGCGGGGGCCAACGTCCTGACTTTC	CASSWGAGANVLTF
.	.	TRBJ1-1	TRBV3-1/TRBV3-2	TGTGCCAGCAGCCAAATCAGGGCCGGTGAAGCTTTCTTT	CASSQIRAGEAFF
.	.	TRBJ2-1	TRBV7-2	TGTGCCAGCAGCCCTCCCCCGAGCTCCTACAATGAGCAGTTCTTC	CASSPPPSSYNEQFF
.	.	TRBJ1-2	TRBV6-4	TGTGCCAGTCTCTATGGCTACACCTTC	CASLYGYTF
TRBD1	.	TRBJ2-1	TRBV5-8	TGTGCCAGCAGCCCCGGACAGGGAAGGCAGTTCTTC	CASSPGQGRQFF
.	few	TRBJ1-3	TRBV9	TGTGCCAGCAGCGTAGGAGGTGGAGGAAACTCTGGAAACACCATATATTTT	CASSVGGGGNSGNTIYF
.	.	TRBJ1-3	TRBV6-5	TGTGCCAGCATTCCGATGGGCGCAGGGGTTAACACCATATATTTT	CASIPMGAGVNTIYF
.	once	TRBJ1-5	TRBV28	TGTGCCAGCAGTCAATTACAGCAGCCCCAGCATTTT	CASSQLQQPQHF
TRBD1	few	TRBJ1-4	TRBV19	TGTGCCAGTAGAACAGGGGTCGGTTATGAAAAACTGTTTTTT	CASRTGVGYEKLFF
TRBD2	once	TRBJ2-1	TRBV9	TGTGCCAGCAGCGTAAGCGGGGGGGCCACATACAATGAGCAGTTCTTC	CASSVSGGATYNEQFF
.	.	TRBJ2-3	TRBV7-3	TGTGCCAGCAGCTTAACCGGGGGGCCGGATACGCAGTATTTT	CASSLTGGPDTQYF
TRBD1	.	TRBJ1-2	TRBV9	TGTGCCAGCAGCCGACGAACGGGACAGGGTAACTATGGCTACACCTTC	CASSRRTGQGNYGYTF
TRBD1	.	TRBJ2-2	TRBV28	TGTGCCAGCAGTTTAAGGGGGCCTGGGGAGCTGTTTTTT	CASSLRGPGELFF
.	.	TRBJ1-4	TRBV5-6	TGTGCCAGCAGCTTGTCTTTAGGGGCCTTTAATGAAAAACTGTTTTTT	CASSLSLGAFNEKLFF
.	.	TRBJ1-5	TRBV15	TGTGCCACCAGCAGAGTTGGGTCAGGTTCTTGGCAGCCCCAGCATTTT	CATSRVGSGSWQPQHF
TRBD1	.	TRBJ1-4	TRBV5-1	TGCGCCAGCAGCACGGGACAGGGAGGAAATGAAAAACTGTTTTTT	CASSTGQGGNEKLFF
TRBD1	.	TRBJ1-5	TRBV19	TGTGCCAGTAGTCGGGACAGCTGGTCCAATAGCAATCAGCCCCAGCATTTT	CASSRDSWSNSNQPQHF
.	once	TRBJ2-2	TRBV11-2	TGTGCCAGCAGCTTCCAAACCGGGGAGCTGTTTTTT	CASSFQTGELFF
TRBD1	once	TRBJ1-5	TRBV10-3	TGTGCCATAAAAACCGGGACAGGGAACAATCAGCCCCAGCATTTT	CAIKTGTGNNQPQHF
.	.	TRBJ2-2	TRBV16	TGTGCCAGCAGCCAATTGGGAGGAACCGGGGAGCTGTTTTTT	CASSQLGGTGELFF
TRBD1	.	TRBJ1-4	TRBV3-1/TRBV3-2	TGTGCCAGCAGCCATGGGACAGAGCCCAATGAAAAACTGTTTTTT	CASSHGTEPNEKLFF
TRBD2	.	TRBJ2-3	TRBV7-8	TGTGCCAGCACCCAAGCGGGGGGGCCTTCGAAGCAGTATTTT	CASTQAGGPSKQYF
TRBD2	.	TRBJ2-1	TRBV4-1	TGCGCCAGCAGCCAAGTCCCGGGACTAGCGGGGGGGCAGACTGAGCAGTTCTTC	CASSQVPGLAGGQTEQFF
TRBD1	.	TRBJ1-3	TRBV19	TGTGCCAGTAGTATAGACAGGACAGGGATCTCTGGAAACACCATATATTTT	CASSIDRTGISGNTIYF
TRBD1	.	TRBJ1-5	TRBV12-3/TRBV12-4	TGTGCCAGCAGCGCAGGGGGACCCGGGCCCCAGCATTTT	CASSAGGPGPQHF
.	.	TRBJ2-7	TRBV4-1	TGCGCCAGCAGCAAAGGACTAAACTCCTACGAGCAGTACTTC	CASSKGLNSYEQYF
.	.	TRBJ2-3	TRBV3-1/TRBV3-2	TGTGCCAGCAGCCCAAGCCTCGGTACGCAGTATTTT	CASSPSLGTQYF
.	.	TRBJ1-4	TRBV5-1	TGCGCCAGCAGCTTGGACGGGCAGGGACTTAGACTGTTTTTT	CASSLDGQGLRLFF
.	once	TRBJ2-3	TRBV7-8	TGTGCCAGCAGCTCCCCGTCCACAGATACGCAGTATTTT	CASSSPSTDTQYF
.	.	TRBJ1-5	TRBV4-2	TGTGCCAGCAGCCCCGGACTGGATAGCAATCAGCCCCAGCATTTT	CASSPGLDSNQPQHF